These 31 T cell receptor beta chains originate from one sample sequenced in a study of cytomegalovirus exposure and HLA in healthy donors. Both 60 Vbeta primers and 13 Jbeta primers went into the PCR. Using immunoSEQ multiplex PCR, the repertoire was profiled, and TCRdb retains in-frame clones only, with some absent. The sample records about 130,000 clones, approximately 74% being singletons. Sample: PBMCs. The receptors come from a male donor in good health and CMV-seronegative.

This clone was recorded once. V gene TRBV5-6 combines with J gene TRBJ2-7; 9 positions match TRBD1. The CDR3 is made up of 16 amino acids. The germline gives CDR1 SGHDT, CDR2 YYEEEE. V lost 4 bases, J lost 5 bases, and 13 bases stayed unmatched. DNA of the CDR3: TGTGCCAGCAGCCTGCCTGGACAGGGGATGGCGCACGAGCAGTACTTC. It codes for CASSLPGQGMAHEQYF.

The chain links TRBV4-3 to TRBJ2-2; 10 nucleotides align to TRBD2. The CDR3 runs 21 residues. V was clipped by 1 base and J by 6 bases; unmatched bases: 20. CDR1 is LGHNA, CDR2 YSLEER, per germline. CDR3 protein: CASSQAAGALAGEIFAGELFF. In DNA form, the CDR3 reads TGCGCCAGCAGCCAAGCCGCGGGAGCTCTAGCGGGGGAAATCTTCGCCGGGGAGCTGTTTTTT.

A few counts support this clone. V gene TRBV19 combines with J gene TRBJ1-1; TRBD1 might be the D (6 bases). This CDR3 contains 15 residues. Germline CDR1 LNHDA, CDR2 SQIVND (reference sequence). V lost 5 bases and J 0 bases, leaving 13 bases between the germline ends. CDR3 in DNA: TGTGCCAGTAGTCCGAACAGGGCTATGAACACTGAAGCTTTCTTT. Translation gives CASSPNRAMNTEAFF.

This chain joins TRBV4-2 and TRBJ2-7; 8 bases line up with TRBD1. Germline CDR1 and CDR2: LGHNA and YNFKEQ. The CDR3 sequence is 17 residues long. V gave up 0 bases and J gave up 6 bases; unmatched junction bases: 13. As DNA, the CDR3 is TGTGCCAGCAGCCAAGAGGTATTGGCAGGGGGCATGTTCGAGCAGTACTTC. Encoded protein: CASSQEVLAGGMFEQYF.

The gene calls are TRBV5-4 and TRBJ2-5; TRBD2 matches 7 bases. Trimming took 2 bases from V and 5 from J; bases not matched to a gene: 6. This CDR3 contains 14 residues. Germline V CDR1 and CDR2: SGHNT, YYREEE (reference sequence). This CDR3 is CASSFKRGSETQYF. The DNA of the CDR3 is TGTGCCAGCAGCTTTAAGCGGGGATCGGAGACCCAGTACTTC.

This chain joins TRBV5-4 and TRBJ1-1; D remains unclear. Germline V gene lookup returns CDR1 SGHNT and CDR2 YYREEE (reference sequence). V lost 6 bases and J lost 3, with 12 bases in between. The CDR3 length is 13 residues. The CDR3, as DNA: TGTGCCAGCACCGACAACAGTTACACTGAAGCTTTCTTT. It specifies CASTDNSYTEAFF.

This clone was detected a few times. V and J are TRBV4-3 and TRBJ1-2; 7 bases match TRBD1. The germline CDR1 and CDR2 sequences are LGHNA and YSLEER. J lost 1 base, V lost 3 bases, and 8 bases had no gene match. CDR3 length equals 16 residues. The CDR3 spells CASSQAGQNLNYGYTF. The CDR3 coding sequence is TGCGCCAGCAGCCAGGCGGGACAGAACCTTAACTATGGCTACACCTTC.

In its sample, this clone was seen a few times. V is TRBV28 and J is TRBJ1-1, with TRBD1 matching over 8 bases. V gave up 10 bases and J gave up 11 bases; unmatched junction bases: 12. CDR3 length: 12 residues. In germline, CDR1 is MDHEN, CDR2 SYDVKM. In nucleotides, the CDR3 is TGTGCCACTACGGGACAGGTGGAACAGGCTTTCTTT. It yields the protein CATTGQVEQAFF.

J is TRBJ2-1 and V is TRBV7-3, with 9 bases aligning to TRBD2. Germline CDR1 SGHTA, CDR2 FQGTGA. Germline trimming cut 2 bases from V and 7 bases from J; bases unmatched to any gene: 3. The CDR3 has 14 residues. CDR3 bases: TGTGCCAGCAGCTTAGCGGGAGGGCCAAATGAGCAGTTCTTC. It encodes CASSLAGGPNEQFF.

This chain links TRBV7-3 with TRBJ2-2, with D possibly matching TRBD1 (6 bases). This CDR3 comprises 15 residues. V was pared by 0 bases and J by 4 bases, with 9 bases between. Germline assignment: CDR1 SGHTA and CDR2 FQGTGA. CDR3: CASSLTGQTTGELFF. The CDR3 DNA follows: TGTGCCAGCAGCTTAACTGGACAGACCACCGGGGAGCTGTTTTTT.

The chain recombines TRBV9 with TRBJ2-7; D is ambiguous. Trimming pared 0 bases from V and 3 bases from J, leaving 13 bases between. The length of the CDR3 is 15 residues. CDR1 and CDR2 (germline): SGDLS, YYNGEE. The CDR3 DNA reads as TGTGCCAGCAGCGTAGGGTCCGGGTCCTACTACGAGCAGTACTTC. This sequence encodes CASSVGSGSYYEQYF.

This chain connects TRBV27 to TRBJ2-7; no firm D call. The V gene lost 5 bases and the J gene lost 3 bases, with 11 bases spanning the gap. The CDR3 is made up of 13 amino acids. The V gene's germline CDR1 is MNHEY and CDR2 SMNVEV (reference sequence). This CDR3 is CASSPKSSYEQYF. The CDR3 nucleotides are TGTGCCAGCAGTCCCAAGTCTAGCTACGAGCAGTACTTC.

The genes are TRBV7-2 and TRBJ1-2; possibly TRBD1 for D (5 bases). CDR3 length equals 15 residues. Trimming pared 5 bases from V and 5 bases from J, leaving 18 bases between. Germline values: CDR1 SGHTA, CDR2 FQGNSA. The CDR3 spells CASSPQVQGRYGYTF. For the CDR3, the DNA is TGTGCCAGCAGCCCCCAAGTGCAGGGCCGGTATGGCTACACCTTC.

The chain couples TRBV7-9 to TRBJ2-2, with TRBD1 as a possible D gene (5 bases). The length of the CDR3 is 15 residues. Trimming removed 1 base at V and 3 bases at J, with 9 bases between. From germline, CDR1 is SEHNR and CDR2 FQNEAQ (reference sequence). The CDR3 loop is CASSLGFRDTGELFF. The CDR3 nucleotides are TGTGCCAGCAGCTTAGGTTTCAGGGACACCGGGGAGCTGTTTTTT.

The chain joins TRBV6-1 to TRBJ2-1; 11 bases are a match to TRBD1. V was clipped by 4 bases and J by 10 bases; unmatched bases: 6. This CDR3 has 14 residues. Germline lookup yields CDR1 MNHNS and CDR2 SASEGT. CDR3: CASSGGTGGLEQFF. CDR3 DNA sequence: TGTGCCAGCAGTGGCGGGACAGGGGGTCTGGAGCAGTTCTTC.

The chain carries TRBV7-9 and TRBJ1-5, with unresolved D. This CDR3 spans 15 amino acids. Germline CDR1 and CDR2: SEHNR and FQNEAQ (reference sequence). Between the trimmed V and J ends, which lost 1 base and 4 bases, there was a span of 11 bases. The CDR3 DNA reads as TGTGCCAGCAGCTTAGTCGGTAGAGGAAATCAGCCCCAGCATTTT. This translates into CASSLVGRGNQPQHF. The complete variable domain, with remaining parts taken from reference TRBV7-9 and TRBJ1-5, reads DTGVSQNPRHKITKRGQNVTFRCDPISEHNRLYWYRQTLGQGPEFLTYFQNEAQLEKSRLLSDRFSAERPKGSFSTLEIQRTEQGDSAMYLCASSLVGRGNQPQHFGDGTRLSIL.

CDR3 sequence reads: CASSPSGLAGHEQYF. CDR3 bases: TGTGCCAGCAGCCCCTCAGGACTAGCGGGTCACGAGCAGTACTTC. The chain links TRBV7-2 to TRBJ2-7; 11 bases line up with TRBD2. CDR1 and CDR2 (germline): SGHTA, FQGNSA. J was trimmed by 5 bases and V by 5 bases; bases with no gene match: 8. CDR3 length equals 15 residues.

The CDR3 nucleotides are TGTGCCAGCAGCCCCGAGGGCGGGAGTCAGTACGAGCAGTACTTC. Residues: CASSPEGGSQYEQYF. The gene calls are TRBV21-1 and TRBJ2-7; no DNA check was done on the table's D call, TRBD2. TRBV21-1 is listed as a pseudogene. The CDR3 has 15 residues.

This sequence joins TRBV5-1 and TRBJ2-3; 8 bases are shared with TRBD2. In germline, CDR1 is SGHRS, CDR2 YFSETQ. The J segment lost 1 base and the V segment lost 6 bases, leaving 7 bases of the junction unmatched. The CDR3 is made up of 15 amino acids. CDR3 amino acids: CASNRGGDGTDTQYF. The CDR3 DNA follows: TGCGCCAGCAACCGGGGGGGCGACGGCACAGATACGCAGTATTTT.

The chain carries TRBV19 and TRBJ2-2; TRBD1 agrees at 11 bases. From germline, CDR1 is LNHDA and CDR2 SQIVND (reference sequence). J was trimmed by 5 bases and V by 4 bases; bases with no gene match: 3. The CDR3 sequence is 15 residues long. The CDR3 protein is CASSTGTGGTGELFF. In DNA, the CDR3 is TGTGCCAGTAGTACCGGGACAGGGGGGACCGGGGAGCTGTTTTTT. The full variable domain, rest sourced from reference TRBV19 and TRBJ2-2, is DGGITQSPKYLFRKEGQNVTLSCEQNLNHDAMYWYRQDPGQGLRLIYYSQIVNDFQKGDIAEGYSVSREKKESFPLTVTSAQKNPTAFYLCASSTGTGGTGELFFGEGSRLTVL.

The chain links TRBV7-9 to TRBJ2-1; 9 bases match TRBD2. J was trimmed by 0 bases and V by 8 bases; bases with no gene match: 8. This CDR3 is 16 amino acids long. CDR1 SEHNR and CDR2 FQNEAQ come from the germline V gene (reference sequence). CDR3 residues: CASRGDSGSSYNEQFF. The CDR3 nucleotides read TGTGCCAGCCGGGGTGATAGCGGGAGCTCCTACAATGAGCAGTTCTTC.

This clone was detected only once. This chain joins TRBV15 and TRBJ2-7; 14 nucleotides agree with TRBD2. V trimming: 5 bases; J trimming: 3 bases; junction bases outside the gene matches: 3. Germline CDR1 is LNHNV and CDR2 is YYDKDF (reference sequence). The CDR3 totals 15 residues. The CDR3 loop reads CATSQGTSGGYEQYF. The CDR3 nucleotides read TGTGCCACCAGCCAAGGGACTAGCGGGGGCTACGAGCAGTACTTC.

The rearrangement links TRBV7-2 to TRBJ2-2; TRBD2 agrees at 7 bases. Germline assignment: CDR1 SGHTA and CDR2 FQGNSA. There are 16 residues in the CDR3. V was clipped by 5 bases and J by 5 bases; unmatched bases: 11. In nucleotides, the CDR3 is TGTGCCAGCAGCCCGGCCCTGGGGCGGGGGACCGGGGAGCTGTTTTTT. As protein: CASSPALGRGTGELFF.

The J gene is TRBJ1-4, the V gene TRBV28; the D gene is possibly TRBD1 (5 bases). The germline V gene has CDR1 MDHEN and CDR2 SYDVKM. The CDR3 totals 14 residues. V dropped 3 bases and J dropped 2 bases, with 7 bases sitting between them. The CDR3 protein is CASSFGGTNEKLFF. CDR3 bases: TGTGCCAGCAGTTTCGGGGGGACTAATGAAAAACTGTTTTTT. The variable domain in full, with the rest retrieved from reference TRBV28 and TRBJ1-4, is DVKVTQSSRYLVKRTGEKVFLECVQDMDHENMFWYRQDPGLGLRLIYFSYDVKMKEKGDIPEGYSVSREKKERFSLILESASTNQTSMYLCASSFGGTNEKLFFGSGTQLSVL.

The CDR3 here is CASSLGGRAGVYEQYF. For the CDR3, the DNA is TGTGCCAGCAGTTTGGGCGGGAGGGCCGGTGTGTACGAGCAGTACTTC. This chain connects TRBV28 to TRBJ2-7; 9 bases line up with TRBD2. Germline lookup yields CDR1 MDHEN and CDR2 SYDVKM. J gave up 4 bases and V 3 bases, and 10 bases lay outside the gene matches. This CDR3 is 16 amino acids long.

V and J are TRBV4-3 and TRBJ2-2, with D possibly being TRBD2 (5 bases). Trimming stripped 0 bases from V and 6 bases from J, with 11 bases between. The CDR3 is 15 residues long. Germline loops: CDR1 LGHNA, CDR2 YSLEER. This CDR3 is CASSQDQLVPGELFF. The CDR3, as DNA: TGCGCCAGCAGCCAAGACCAACTAGTTCCCGGGGAGCTGTTTTTT.

The count of this clone is one. V is TRBV7-3 and J is TRBJ2-3; TRBD2 aligns across 9 bases. Germline trimming cut 3 bases from V and 2 bases from J; bases unmatched to any gene: 3. This CDR3 has 15 residues. Germline CDR1 reads SGHTA; CDR2 reads FQGTGA. The CDR3 bases are TGTGCCAGCAGCTTGCGGGGGGGTTTCACAGATACGCAGTATTTT. It is translated as CASSLRGGFTDTQYF.

The rearrangement uses TRBV30 and TRBJ1-6; D not certain. In germline, CDR1 is GTSNPN, CDR2 SVGIG (reference sequence). CDR3 length: 16 residues. V was shortened by 7 bases and J by 0 bases, with 16 bases between the two germline ends. This chain's CDR3 is CASTWAPSSYNSPLHF. The CDR3 region has the DNA TGTGCCTCAACGTGGGCTCCGAGCTCCTATAATTCACCCCTCCACTTT.

The chain uses TRBV11-2 and TRBJ2-1, with D tentatively TRBD2 (5 bases). This CDR3 contains 17 residues. V was trimmed by 3 bases and J by 9 bases, leaving 24 bases between them. In germline, CDR1 is SGHAT, CDR2 FQNNGV. CDR3: CASSLGRRAAPHSEQFF. The CDR3 DNA is TGTGCCAGCAGCTTGGGCCGGCGAGCGGCCCCCCACAGTGAGCAGTTCTTC.

Remarks on this clone: The junction differs from germline at one of its ends, possibly a read error. The gene calls are TRBV7-9 and TRBJ2-2; 7 bases agree with TRBD2. The CDR3 runs 16 residues. The germline V gene encodes CDR1 SEHNR and CDR2 FQNEAQ (reference sequence). This CDR3 reads CASSLWRETNAGELFF. The CDR3 DNA sequence: TGTGCCAGCAGCTTATGGCGGGAGACGAACGCCGGGGAGCTGTTTTTT.

V gene TRBV15 combines with J gene TRBJ2-1, with a tentative D call TRBD1 (6 bases). Germline CDR1 is LNHNV and CDR2 is YYDKDF (reference sequence). Trimming removed 0 bases from V and 0 bases from J, with 9 bases in between. The CDR3 length is 16 residues. CDR3 in DNA: TGTGCCACCAGCAGAGAGGACAGCAGCTCCTACAATGAGCAGTTCTTC. Translating it yields CATSREDSSSYNEQFF.